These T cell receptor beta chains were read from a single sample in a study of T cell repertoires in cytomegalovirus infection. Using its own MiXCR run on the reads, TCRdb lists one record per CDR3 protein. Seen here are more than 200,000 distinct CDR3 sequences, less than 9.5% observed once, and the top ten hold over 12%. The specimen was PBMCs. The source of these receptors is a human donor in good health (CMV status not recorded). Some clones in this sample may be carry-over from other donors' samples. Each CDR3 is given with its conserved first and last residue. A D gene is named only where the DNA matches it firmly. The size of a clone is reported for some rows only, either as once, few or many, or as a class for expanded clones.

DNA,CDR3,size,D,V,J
TGTGCCAGCAGTAAAACTCCAGACAGGTCCTGGGACGAGCAGTACTTC,CASSKTPDRSWDEQYF,many,NA,TRBV6-1,TRBJ2-7
TGTGCCAGCAGTTACTCGTCTCCAGGACAGGGCCACGAGCAGTACTTC,CASSYSSPGQGHEQYF,many,TRBD1,TRBV6-2/TRBV6-3,TRBJ2-7
TGCAGTGCCAGGGAGGGAGGTCTCTCCTACGAGCAGTACTTC,CSAREGGLSYEQYF,NA,TRBD2,TRBV20-1,TRBJ2-7
TGTGCCAGCAGCCCCTTAGGAGGGGACAATCAGCCCCAGCATTTT,CASSPLGGDNQPQHF,NA,NA,TRBV7-9,TRBJ1-5
TGTGCCAGCAGGGCTCATGGAGTTAACGGGGAGACCCAGTACTTC,CASRAHGVNGETQYF,NA,NA,TRBV2,TRBJ2-5
TGTGCCAGCACCATAGACAGGTCCTCCTACAATGAGCAGTTCTTC,CASTIDRSSYNEQFF,NA,NA,TRBV6-2/TRBV6-3,TRBJ2-1
TGTGCCAGCAGTTTACAGGGGTACTTTTCTTCCTTC,CASSLQGYFSSF,NA,NA,TRBV12-3/TRBV12-4,TRBJ1-2
TGTGCCAGCAGGACCCAGACAGGGGGCCTGGGGAATTCACCCCTCCACTTT,CASRTQTGGLGNSPLHF,many,TRBD1,TRBV12-3/TRBV12-4,TRBJ1-6
TGTGCCAGCAGCTCCAAGTATAACACTGAAGCTTTCTTT,CASSSKYNTEAFF,few,NA,TRBV7-6,TRBJ1-1
TGCGCCAGCAGTGAGTCGTCCAGACTCGCGGGGGAAGCTTTCTTT,CASSESSRLAGEAFF,few,NA,TRBV10-2,TRBJ1-1
TGCGCCAGCAGCTTGGCAGGGTTGGACAAAAACATTCAGTACTTC,CASSLAGLDKNIQYF,many,NA,TRBV5-1,TRBJ2-4
TGTGCCAGCAGCAAACGGACAGGGAGCACAGATACGCAGTATTTT,CASSKRTGSTDTQYF,many,TRBD1,TRBV7-2,TRBJ2-3
TGTGCCAGCAGTTACGTAGCGGACTCCTACAATGAGCAGTTCTTC,CASSYVADSYNEQFF,NA,NA,TRBV6-8,TRBJ2-1
TGTGCCAGCAGAATCTACACGGCAACTAATGAAAAACTGTTTTTT,CASRIYTATNEKLFF,few,NA,TRBV6-2/TRBV6-3,TRBJ1-4
TGTGCCAGCAGTGCGGGAGGCTACACCTTC,CASSAGGYTF,many,NA,TRBV28,TRBJ1-2
TGTGCCAGCAGAAATCACAGGGTTGGGCCTCAGGTTCAGCCCCAGCATTTT,CASRNHRVGPQVQPQHF,many,NA,TRBV6-2/TRBV6-3,TRBJ1-5
TGCAGTGCTAGAGTAGTATACAGGGGGCTTGGCTACACCTTC,CSARVVYRGLGYTF,NA,TRBD1,TRBV20-1,TRBJ1-2
TGTGCCAGCAGCCCGACAGAGAACTCCTACGAGCAGTACTTC,CASSPTENSYEQYF,many,NA,TRBV7-3,TRBJ2-7
TGTGCCAGCAGCTGGGGTACAGGCTCCTACGAGCAGTACTTC,CASSWGTGSYEQYF,many,NA,TRBV7-2,TRBJ2-7
TGTGCCAGCAGCTTTTTTTACTCTGGGGCCAACGTCCTGACTTTC,CASSFFYSGANVLTF,many,NA,TRBV11-2,TRBJ2-6